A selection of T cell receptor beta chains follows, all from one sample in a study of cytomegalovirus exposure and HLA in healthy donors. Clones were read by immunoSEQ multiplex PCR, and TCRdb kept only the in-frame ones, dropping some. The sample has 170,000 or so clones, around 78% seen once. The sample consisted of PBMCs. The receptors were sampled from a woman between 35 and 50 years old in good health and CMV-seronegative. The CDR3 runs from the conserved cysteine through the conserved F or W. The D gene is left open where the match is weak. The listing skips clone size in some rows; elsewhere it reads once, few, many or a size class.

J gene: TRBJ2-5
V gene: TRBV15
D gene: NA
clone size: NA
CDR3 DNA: TGTGCCACCAGCAGAGCCTTGGAGGGGACCGTTGTGACCCAGTACTTC
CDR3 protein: CATSRALEGTVVTQYF

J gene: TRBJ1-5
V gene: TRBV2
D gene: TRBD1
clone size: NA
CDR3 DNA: TGTGCCAGCAAAACCCCGGGACAGGCCAATCAGCCCCAGCATTTT
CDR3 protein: CASKTPGQANQPQHF

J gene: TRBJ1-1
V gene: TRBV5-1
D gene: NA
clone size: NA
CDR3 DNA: TGCGCCAGCAGCCCTAACCCGGGGGGAGACACTGAAGCTTTCTTT
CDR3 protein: CASSPNPGGDTEAFF

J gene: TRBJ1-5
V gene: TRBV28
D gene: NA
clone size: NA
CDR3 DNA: TGTGCCATTACGGGGGGGGGTTTGGTCGGCAATCAGCCCCAGCATTTT
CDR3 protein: CAITGGGLVGNQPQHF

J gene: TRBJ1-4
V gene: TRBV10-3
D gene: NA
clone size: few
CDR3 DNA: TGTGCCATCAGTGAGTCGAGCGAGGTCCCGGAACTGTTTTTT
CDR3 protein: CAISESSEVPELFF

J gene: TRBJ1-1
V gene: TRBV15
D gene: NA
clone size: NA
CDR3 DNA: TGTGCCACCAGCAGAGATGAGGACAGTGCAGCTTTCTTT
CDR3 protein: CATSRDEDSAAFF

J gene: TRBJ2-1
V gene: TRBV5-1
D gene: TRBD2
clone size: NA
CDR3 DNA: TGCGCCAGCAGCGCTGGGACTAGCGGGGACAATGAGCAGTTCTTC
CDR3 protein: CASSAGTSGDNEQFF

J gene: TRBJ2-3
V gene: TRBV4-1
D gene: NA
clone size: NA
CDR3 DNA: TGCGCCAGCAGCCAAGTGGGCGGGCGACTCACAGATACGCAGTATTTT
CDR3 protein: CASSQVGGRLTDTQYF

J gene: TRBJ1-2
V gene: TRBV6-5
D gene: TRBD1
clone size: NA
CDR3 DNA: TGTGCCAGCAGTTACACGGACAGGGGTTCAGACTACACCTTC
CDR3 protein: CASSYTDRGSDYTF

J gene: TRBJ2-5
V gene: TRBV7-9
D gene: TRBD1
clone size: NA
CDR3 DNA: TGTGCCAGCAGCGTAGACAGGGGGGCGACGACCCAGTACTTC
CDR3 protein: CASSVDRGATTQYF

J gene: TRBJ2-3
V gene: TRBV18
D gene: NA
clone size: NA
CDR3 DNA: TGTGCCAGCTCACCCCTGTCAATCGCGGGGACCGGTGGCACAGATACGCAGTATTTT
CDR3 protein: CASSPLSIAGTGGTDTQYF

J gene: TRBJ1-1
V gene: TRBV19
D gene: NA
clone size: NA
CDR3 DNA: TGTGCCAGTAGTATAGGACCGGGTCTTGAAGCTTTCTTT
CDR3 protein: CASSIGPGLEAFF

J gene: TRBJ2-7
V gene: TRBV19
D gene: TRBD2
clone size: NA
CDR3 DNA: TGTGCCAGTAGTCCCCGGAGCGGGGGACCGTCCTACGAGCAGTACTTC
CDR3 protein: CASSPRSGGPSYEQYF

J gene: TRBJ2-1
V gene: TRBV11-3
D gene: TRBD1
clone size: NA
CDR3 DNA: TGTGCCAGCAGCTCAACAACAGGGGATGGTGAGCAGTTCTTC
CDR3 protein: CASSSTTGDGEQFF

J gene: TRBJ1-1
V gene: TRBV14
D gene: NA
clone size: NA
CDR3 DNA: TGTGCCAGCAGCCAAGGTGGAGGGAGAGCTTTCTTT
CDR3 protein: CASSQGGGRAFF

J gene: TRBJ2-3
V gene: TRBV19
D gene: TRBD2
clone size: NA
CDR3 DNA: TGTGCCAGTAGTATCGGGCTAGCGGGGGGGTTCACAGATACGCAGTATTTT
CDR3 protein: CASSIGLAGGFTDTQYF

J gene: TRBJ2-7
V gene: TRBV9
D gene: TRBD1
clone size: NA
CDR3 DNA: TGTGCCAGCAGCGTAGCAGGGACAGGGGGCGCCGGCTCCTACGAGCAGTACTTC
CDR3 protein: CASSVAGTGGAGSYEQYF

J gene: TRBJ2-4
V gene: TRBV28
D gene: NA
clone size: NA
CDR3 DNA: TGTGCCAGCAGTTTCAGGGTATTCCCCAAAAACATTCAGTACTTC
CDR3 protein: CASSFRVFPKNIQYF

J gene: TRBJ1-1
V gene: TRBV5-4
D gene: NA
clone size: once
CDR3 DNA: TGTGCCAGCAGATCCCAGGGTAATAACGCTGAAGCTTTCTTT
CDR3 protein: CASRSQGNNAEAFF

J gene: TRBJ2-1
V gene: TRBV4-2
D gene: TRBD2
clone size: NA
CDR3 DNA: TGTGCCAGCAGCCAAGAGCCTAGCGGGGCATACAATGAGCAGTTCTTC
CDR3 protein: CASSQEPSGAYNEQFF

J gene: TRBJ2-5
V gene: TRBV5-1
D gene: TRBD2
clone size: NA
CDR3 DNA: TGCGCCAGCAGCTTACTAGCGGGGGGCGAAGAGACCCAGTACTTC
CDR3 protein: CASSLLAGGEETQYF

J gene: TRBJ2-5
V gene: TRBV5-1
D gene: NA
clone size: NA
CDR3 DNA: TGCGCCAGCAGGGGACGACAGTCCAGGGGAGAGACCCAGTACTTC
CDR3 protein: CASRGRQSRGETQYF

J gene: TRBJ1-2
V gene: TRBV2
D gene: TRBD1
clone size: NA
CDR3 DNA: TGTGCCAGCAGAGATACTAAAACAGGGGGAGGCTACACCTTC
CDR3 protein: CASRDTKTGGGYTF

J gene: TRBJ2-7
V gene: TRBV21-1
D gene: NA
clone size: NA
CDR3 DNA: TGTGCCAGCAGCAAGAGGGGGTCACCGGGACAGGGAGGACACGAGCAGTACTTC
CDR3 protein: CASSKRGSPGQGGHEQYF

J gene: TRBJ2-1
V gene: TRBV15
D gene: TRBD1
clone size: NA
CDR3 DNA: TGTGCCACCAGCAGGCTTACCGGGACAGGGGATCCCAATGAGCAGTTCTTC
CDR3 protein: CATSRLTGTGDPNEQFF

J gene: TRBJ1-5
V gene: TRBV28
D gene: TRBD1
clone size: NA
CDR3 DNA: TGTGCCAGCAGCGCGACAGGGGGTAATCAGCCCCAGCATTTT
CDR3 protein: CASSATGGNQPQHF

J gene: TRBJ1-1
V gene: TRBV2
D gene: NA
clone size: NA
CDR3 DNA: TGTGCCAGCAGTGACCGCAGGGGCACTGAAGCTTTCTTT
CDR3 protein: CASSDRRGTEAFF

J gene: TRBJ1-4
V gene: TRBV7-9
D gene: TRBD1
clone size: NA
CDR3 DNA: TGTGCCAGCAGCACCTATCTAGGGACAGAGGCCGATAATGAAAAACTGTTTTTT
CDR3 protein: CASSTYLGTEADNEKLFF

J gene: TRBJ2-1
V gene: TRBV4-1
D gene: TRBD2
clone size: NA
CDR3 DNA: TGCGCCAGCAGCCATTCAGGGGCTAGCGGGGGAAATGAGCAGTTCTTC
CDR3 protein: CASSHSGASGGNEQFF

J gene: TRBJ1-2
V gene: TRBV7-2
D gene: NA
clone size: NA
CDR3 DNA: TGTGCCAGCAGCCCCGCCTTCTCTACAGACTATGGCTACACCTTC
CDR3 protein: CASSPAFSTDYGYTF

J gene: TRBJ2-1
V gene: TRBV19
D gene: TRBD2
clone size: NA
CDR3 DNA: TGTGCCAGTACTCCTGAGACTAGCCTCTACAATGAGCAGTTCTTC
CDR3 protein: CASTPETSLYNEQFF

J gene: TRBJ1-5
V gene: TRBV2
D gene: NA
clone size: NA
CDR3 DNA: TGTGCCAGCAGTGGCCAGGGGTCCTTCAATCAGCCCCAGCATTTT
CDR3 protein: CASSGQGSFNQPQHF

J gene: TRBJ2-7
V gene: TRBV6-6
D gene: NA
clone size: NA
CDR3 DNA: TGTGCCAGCAGTTACACGGGGGGCGCGTCTGGATACGAGCAGTACTTC
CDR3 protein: CASSYTGGASGYEQYF

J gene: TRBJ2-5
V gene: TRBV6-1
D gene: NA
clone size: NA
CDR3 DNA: TGTGCCAGCAGCAAAGAGACCCAGTACTTC
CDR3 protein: CASSKETQYF

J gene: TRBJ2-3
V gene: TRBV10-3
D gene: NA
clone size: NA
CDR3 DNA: TGTGCCATCAGTGAGTCGGCAGGGACAGATACGCAGTATTTT
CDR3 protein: CAISESAGTDTQYF

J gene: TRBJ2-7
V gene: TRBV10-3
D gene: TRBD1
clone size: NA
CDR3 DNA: TGTGCCATCAGTGAGACAGGGGTGGACTACGAGCAGTACTTC
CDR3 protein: CAISETGVDYEQYF

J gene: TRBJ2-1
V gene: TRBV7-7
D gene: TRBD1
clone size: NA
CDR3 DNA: TGTGCCAGCAGCTCGGGACAGGGGGCCTACAATGAGCAGTTCTTC
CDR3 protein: CASSSGQGAYNEQFF

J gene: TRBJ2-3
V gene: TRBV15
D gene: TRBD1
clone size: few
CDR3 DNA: TGTGCCACCAGCGGGACTTGGACCGGGACAGGGTATACAGATACGCAGTATTTT
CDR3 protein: CATSGTWTGTGYTDTQYF

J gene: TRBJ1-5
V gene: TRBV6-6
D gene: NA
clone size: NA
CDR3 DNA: TGTGCCAGCAGTCCCGCTGGGAGAGATCAGCCCCAGCATTTT
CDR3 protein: CASSPAGRDQPQHF

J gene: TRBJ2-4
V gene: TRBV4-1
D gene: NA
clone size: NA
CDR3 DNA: TGCGCCAGCAGCCAACCGGGGGTATCTAGAGCCAAAAACATTCAGTACTTC
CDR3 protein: CASSQPGVSRAKNIQYF

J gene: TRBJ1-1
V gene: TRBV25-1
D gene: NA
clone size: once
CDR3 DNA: TGTGCCAGCAGTGACGGGTACACTGAAGCTTTCTTT
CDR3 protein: CASSDGYTEAFF

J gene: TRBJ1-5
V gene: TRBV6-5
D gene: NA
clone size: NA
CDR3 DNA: TGTGCCAGCAGTTACCAACGGAGCAATCAGCCCCAGCATTTT
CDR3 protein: CASSYQRSNQPQHF

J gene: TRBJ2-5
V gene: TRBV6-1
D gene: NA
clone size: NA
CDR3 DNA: TGTGCCAGCAGAGGAGGGGTTTGGCAAGAGACCCAGTACTTC
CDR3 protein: CASRGGVWQETQYF

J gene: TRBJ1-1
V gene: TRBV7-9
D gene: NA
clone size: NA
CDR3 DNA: TGTTCCAGCAGCTTGGGGTCCAGGGTCTGGGCAGCTTTCTTT
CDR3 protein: CSSSLGSRVWAAFF

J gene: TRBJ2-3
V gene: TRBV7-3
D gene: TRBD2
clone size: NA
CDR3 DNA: TGTGCCAGCAGCATAGGACTAGCGGCAGATACGCAGTATTTT
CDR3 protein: CASSIGLAADTQYF

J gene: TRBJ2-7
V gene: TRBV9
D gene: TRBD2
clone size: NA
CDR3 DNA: TGTGCCAGCAGCACTTCGACGGGCCGGGGGGACGAGCAGTACTTC
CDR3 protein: CASSTSTGRGDEQYF

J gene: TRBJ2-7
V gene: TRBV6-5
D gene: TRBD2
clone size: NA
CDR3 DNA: TGTGCCAGCAGTTACTCGACTAGCGGGGGGGCCTACGAGCAGTACTTC
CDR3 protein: CASSYSTSGGAYEQYF

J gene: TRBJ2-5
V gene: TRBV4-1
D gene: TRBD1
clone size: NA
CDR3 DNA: TGCGCCAGCCGCTGGGGACAGGGTATTGAGACCCAGTACTTC
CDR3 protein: CASRWGQGIETQYF

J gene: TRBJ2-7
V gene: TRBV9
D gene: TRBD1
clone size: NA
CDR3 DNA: TGTGCCAGCAGCGGCGCGACAGGGTACTACGAGCAGTACTTC
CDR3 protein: CASSGATGYYEQYF

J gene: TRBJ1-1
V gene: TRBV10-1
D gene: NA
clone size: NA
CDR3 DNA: TGCGCCAGCAGACAGGAATTGAACACTGAAGCTTTCTTT
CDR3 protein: CASRQELNTEAFF